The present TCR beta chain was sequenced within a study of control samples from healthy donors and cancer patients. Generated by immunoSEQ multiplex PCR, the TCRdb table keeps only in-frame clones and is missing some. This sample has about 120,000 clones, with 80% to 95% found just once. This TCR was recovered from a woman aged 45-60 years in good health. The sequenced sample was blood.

CDR3 DNA sequence: TGCAGCGTTGCCTTGGCAGGGAAAAGCAATGAGCAGTTCTTC. This sequence encodes CSVALAGKSNEQFF. The chain links TRBV29-1 to TRBJ2-1, with D possibly matching TRBD1 (5 bases). Looked up from germline, CDR1 is SQVTM and CDR2 is ANQGSEA. The CDR3 spans 14 residues. The V and J ends lost 4 bases and 6 bases respectively, with 16 bases between them.